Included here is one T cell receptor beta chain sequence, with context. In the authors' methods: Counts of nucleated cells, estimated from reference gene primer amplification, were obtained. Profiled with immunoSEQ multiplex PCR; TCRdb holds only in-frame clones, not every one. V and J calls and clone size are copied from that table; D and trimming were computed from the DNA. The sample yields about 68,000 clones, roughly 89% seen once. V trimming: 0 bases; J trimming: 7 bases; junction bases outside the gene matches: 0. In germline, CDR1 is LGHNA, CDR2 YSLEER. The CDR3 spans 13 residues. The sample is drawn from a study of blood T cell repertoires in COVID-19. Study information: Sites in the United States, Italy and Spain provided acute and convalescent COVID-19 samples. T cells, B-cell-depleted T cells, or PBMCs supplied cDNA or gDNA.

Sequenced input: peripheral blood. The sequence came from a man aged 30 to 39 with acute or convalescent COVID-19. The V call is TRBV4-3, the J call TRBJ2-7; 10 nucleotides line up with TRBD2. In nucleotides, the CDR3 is TGCGCCAGCAGCCAAGAAGCGGGAGGGGAGCAGTACTTC. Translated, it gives CASSQEAGGEQYF.